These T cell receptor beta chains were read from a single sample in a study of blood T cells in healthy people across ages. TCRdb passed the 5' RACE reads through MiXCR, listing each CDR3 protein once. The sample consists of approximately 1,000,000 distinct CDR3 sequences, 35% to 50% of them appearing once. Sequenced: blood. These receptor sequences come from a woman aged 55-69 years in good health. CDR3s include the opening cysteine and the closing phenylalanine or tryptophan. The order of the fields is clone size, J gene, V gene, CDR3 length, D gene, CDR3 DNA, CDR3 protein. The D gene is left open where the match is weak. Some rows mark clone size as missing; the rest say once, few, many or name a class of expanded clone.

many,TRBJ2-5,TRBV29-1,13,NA,TGCAGCGCCGCCGTGCTAGTAGGGGAGACCCAGTACTTC,CSAAVLVGETQYF
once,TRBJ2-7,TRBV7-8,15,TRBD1,TGTGCCAGCACCAGGGGGGACAGGAGCTCCTACGAGCAGTACTTC,CASTRGDRSSYEQYF
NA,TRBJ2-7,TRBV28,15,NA,TGTGCCAGCAGTTTTAGGGCAGGGGTCTCCTACGAGCAGTACTTC,CASSFRAGVSYEQYF
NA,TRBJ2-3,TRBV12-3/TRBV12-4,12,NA,TGTGCCAGCAGCACGCCCGAGCTCCCCAAGTATTTT,CASSTPELPKYF
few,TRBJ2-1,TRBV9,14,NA,TGTGCCAGCAGCCACCCGACTAGCTACAATGAGCAGTTCTTC,CASSHPTSYNEQFF
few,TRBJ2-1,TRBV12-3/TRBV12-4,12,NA,TGTGCTCGGGGAGGCGATCACAATGAGCAGTTCTTC,CARGGDHNEQFF
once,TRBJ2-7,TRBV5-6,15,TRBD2,TGTGCCAGCAGCGCGGGACTAGCGGGAGACTACGAGCAGTACTTC,CASSAGLAGDYEQYF
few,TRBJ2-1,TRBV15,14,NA,TGTGCCACCAGCAGAGATAGACTTATCAATGAGCAGTTCTTC,CATSRDRLINEQFF
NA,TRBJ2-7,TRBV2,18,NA,TGTGCCAGCAGCGAAATCGGGTCGGGGGGCCTGGGCTCCTACGAGCAGTACTTC,CASSEIGSGGLGSYEQYF
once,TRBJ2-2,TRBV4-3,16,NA,TGCGCCAGCAGCCAAGAGGGGACGGAGGACACCGGGGAGCTGTTTTTT,CASSQEGTEDTGELFF
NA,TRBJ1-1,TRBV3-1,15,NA,TGTGCCAGCGCCCCCGCTTCGGGAATGAACACTGAAGCTTTCTTT,CASAPASGMNTEAFF
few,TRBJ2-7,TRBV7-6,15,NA,TGTGCCAGCAGCTTAGCGCGCTCCAGCCCCTACGAGCAGTACTTC,CASSLARSSPYEQYF
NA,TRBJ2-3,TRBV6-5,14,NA,TGTGCCAGCAGTACCGGGACCCCGTTAGATACGCAGTATTTT,CASSTGTPLDTQYF
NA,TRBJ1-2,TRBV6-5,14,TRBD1,TGTGCCAGTACTCCGACAGGGGGGAACTATGGCTACACCTTC,CASTPTGGNYGYTF
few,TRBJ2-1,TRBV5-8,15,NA,TGTGCCAGCAGCTTCGGCACAGGAGCCGACAGTGAGCAGTTCTTC,CASSFGTGADSEQFF
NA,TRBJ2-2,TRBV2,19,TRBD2,TGTGCCAGCAAACCACGGACTAGCGGGGTCCGCCGGAACACTGGGGAGCTGTTTTTT,CASKPRTSGVRRNTGELFF
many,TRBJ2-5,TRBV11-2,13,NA,TGTGCCAGCAGCCGAGCCGGTGAAGAGACCCAGTACTTC,CASSRAGEETQYF
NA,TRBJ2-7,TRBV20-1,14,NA,TGCAGTGCTCTATACGGGATAAACTCCTACGAGCAGTACTTC,CSALYGINSYEQYF
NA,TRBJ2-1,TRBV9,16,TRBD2,TGTGCCAGCACCCCCGGGGCTAGCGGGAAGGGCTATGAGCAGTTCTTC,CASTPGASGKGYEQFF
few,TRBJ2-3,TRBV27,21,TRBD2,TGTGCCAGCAGTTTACTGAGCCTCGGGACTAGCGGGAGGGGCAGCACAGATACGCAGTATTTT,CASSLLSLGTSGRGSTDTQYF
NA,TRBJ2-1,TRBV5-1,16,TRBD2,TGCGCCAGCAGCCCGGAGGCGGGGGGCATATACAATGAGCAGTTCTTC,CASSPEAGGIYNEQFF
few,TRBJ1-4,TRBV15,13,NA,TGTGCCACCGGGGGATGGACTAATGAAAAACTGTTTTTT,CATGGWTNEKLFF
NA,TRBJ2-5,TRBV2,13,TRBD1,TGTGCCAGCGGGACAGGGGTAAAAGAGACCCAGTACTTC,CASGTGVKETQYF
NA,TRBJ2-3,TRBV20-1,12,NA,TGCAGTGCCAAAACAACCCCAGATACGCAGTATTTT,CSAKTTPDTQYF
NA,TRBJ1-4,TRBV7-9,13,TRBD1,TGTGCCAGCAGCCCGGGACAGGTAGAAAAACTGTTTTTT,CASSPGQVEKLFF
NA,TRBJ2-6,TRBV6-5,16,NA,TGTGCCAGCAGTTACTCTGGGGGTCCAGGGGCCAACGTCCTGACTTTC,CASSYSGGPGANVLTF
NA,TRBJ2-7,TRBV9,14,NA,TGTGCCAGCAGCCCGACGGGGGCCCTCCGCGAGCAGTACTTC,CASSPTGALREQYF
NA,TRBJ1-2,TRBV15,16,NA,TGTGCCACCAGCAGAGATCGGGAAGGTTCTAACTATGGCTACACCTTC,CATSRDREGSNYGYTF
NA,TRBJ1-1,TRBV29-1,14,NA,TGCAGCGTTTTCATAAGCGCGACAGTTACTGAAGCTTTCTTT,CSVFISATVTEAFF
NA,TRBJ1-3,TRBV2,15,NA,TGTGCCAGCAGTGCCTTGGGGAGCTCTGGAAACACCATATATTTT,CASSALGSSGNTIYF
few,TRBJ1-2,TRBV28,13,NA,TGTGCCAGCAGTCCAGAGACAGTCTATGGCTACACCTTC,CASSPETVYGYTF
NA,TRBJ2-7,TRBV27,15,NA,TGTGCCAGCAGTCGAGCGGGACAGGCGACCTACGAGCAGTACTTC,CASSRAGQATYEQYF
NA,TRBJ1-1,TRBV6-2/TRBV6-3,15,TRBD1,TGTGCCAGCAGTTCGGGGCAGGGGGCGCACACTGAAGCTTTCTTT,CASSSGQGAHTEAFF
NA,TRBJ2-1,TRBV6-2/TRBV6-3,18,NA,NA,CASSSSTSGRLSDNEQFF
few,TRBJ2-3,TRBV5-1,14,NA,TGCGCCAGCAGCTTGGAGTGGAGTTCAGATACGCAGTATTTT,CASSLEWSSDTQYF
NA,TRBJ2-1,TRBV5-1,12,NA,TGCGCCAGCAGCTCGACCGGAGGACAGCAGTTCTTC,CASSSTGGQQFF
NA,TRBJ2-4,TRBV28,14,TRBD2,TGTGCCAGCAGTGCTCAAGCGACTAGCTACGGGCAGTACTTC,CASSAQATSYGQYF
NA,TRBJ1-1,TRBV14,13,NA,TGTGCCAGCAGCCAAATGTTGAACACTGAAGCTTTCTTT,CASSQMLNTEAFF
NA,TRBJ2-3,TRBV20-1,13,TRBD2,TGCAGTGCAGCGGGAGTAAGCACAGATACGCAGTATTTT,CSAAGVSTDTQYF
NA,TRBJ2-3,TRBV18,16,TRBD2,TGTGCCAGCTCACCGATCGCGGGAGAACCCACAGATACGCAGTATTTT,CASSPIAGEPTDTQYF
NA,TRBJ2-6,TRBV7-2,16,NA,TGTGCCAGCAGCTTAGAGGGCAGCTCTGGGGCCAACGTCCTGACTTTC,CASSLEGSSGANVLTF
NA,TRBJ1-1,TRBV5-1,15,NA,TGCGCCAGCAGCCCCCTTGGGGGGGCGGGCACTGAAGCTTTCTTT,CASSPLGGAGTEAFF
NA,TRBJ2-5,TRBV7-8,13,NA,TGTGCCAGCAGCTTAGGGACAGTAGAGACCCAGTACTTC,CASSLGTVETQYF
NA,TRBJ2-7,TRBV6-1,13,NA,TGTGCCAGCAGTAAGTTGGGAAGCTACGAGCAGTACTTC,CASSKLGSYEQYF